The 20 T cell receptor beta chains below come from one sample, sequenced in a study of T cell responses to AZD1222 COVID-19 vaccine. Assay: immunoSEQ multiplex PCR; the TCRdb copy retains only in-frame clones and omits some. The repertoire includes 95,000 to 150,000 clones, roughly 89% of them detected once, and about 4.5% sits in the top ten. The sample was peripheral blood, taken on day 0 of AZD1222 vaccination. The receptors derive from an adult in good health.

CDR3 in amino acids: CASSTQGPTDTQYF. In DNA form, the CDR3 reads TGTGCCAGCAGCACACAGGGACCCACAGATACGCAGTATTTT. The chain uses TRBV7-9 and TRBJ2-3; weak D call: TRBD1 (6 bases). The CDR3 runs to 14 residues. V dropped 5 bases and J dropped 2 bases, with 11 bases sitting between them. Germline lookup yields CDR1 SEHNR and CDR2 FQNEAQ (reference sequence).

The chain combines TRBV19 with TRBJ1-4; D is perhaps TRBD1 (5 bases). The V end lost 3 bases, the J end lost 4 bases, and 12 bases lay between the germline ends. There are 15 residues in the CDR3. Germline lookup yields CDR1 LNHDA and CDR2 SQIVND (reference sequence). CDR3 nucleotides: TGTGCCAGTAGTATCCCGACAGAAGTTAATGAAAAACTGTTTTTT. Amino acids: CASSIPTEVNEKLFF.

The chain has TRBV10-3 and TRBJ2-5; 9 nucleotides match TRBD2. V shed 10 bases, J shed 0 bases, and the junction held 9 bases outside the gene matches. CDR3 size: 15 residues. Per germline, CDR1 ENHRY and CDR2 SYGVKD. The chain's CDR3 is CATCLSGGHQETQYF. The CDR3 DNA follows: TGTGCCACATGTTTGAGCGGGGGGCACCAAGAGACCCAGTACTTC.

J is TRBJ2-7 and V is TRBV28, with D tentatively TRBD2 (6 bases). With 8 bases removed from V and 5 bases from J, the gap between germline ends came to 16 bases. This CDR3 is built from 13 residues. Germline loops: CDR1 MDHEN, CDR2 SYDVKM. The CDR3 DNA reads TGTGCCAGCGGGGGGTTAAGAGGGAACGAGCAGTACTTC. The encoded protein is CASGGLRGNEQYF.

The genes are TRBV14 and TRBJ2-7; D is possibly TRBD2 (7 bases). The germline CDR1 and CDR2 sequences are SGHDN and FVKESK. The CDR3 runs to 17 residues. V lost 0 bases, J lost 2 bases, and 17 bases lay in between. The CDR3 is CASSQDRGGLNPYEQYF. The CDR3 DNA is TGTGCCAGCAGCCAAGATAGGGGGGGACTCAACCCCTACGAGCAGTACTTC.

The V gene is TRBV6-1, the J gene TRBJ1-5; D perhaps matches TRBD1 (5 bases). Deletions cut 0 bases from V and 2 bases from J, with 8 bases between. This CDR3 has 15 amino acids. Germline CDR1 is MNHNS and CDR2 is SASEGT. The CDR3, as DNA: TGTGCCAGCAGTGAAGCCGGGGGGGGCAATCAGCCCCAGCATTTT. Encoded protein: CASSEAGGGNQPQHF.

The J gene is TRBJ2-2, the V gene TRBV13; TRBD1 is a possible D gene (5 bases). The germline V gene encodes CDR1 PRHDT and CDR2 FYEKMQ (reference sequence). Deletions cut 0 bases from V and 1 base from J, with 6 bases between. The CDR3 totals 15 residues. Here the CDR3 reads CASSLGTVNTGELFF. In DNA form, the CDR3 reads TGTGCCAGCAGCTTAGGGACAGTGAACACCGGGGAGCTGTTTTTT.

V and J are TRBV5-6 and TRBJ2-7; 8 positions agree with TRBD1. The junction had 12 bases not matched to a gene; V was cut back by 4 bases and J by 0 bases. The CDR3 totals 17 residues. Germline CDR1 reads SGHDT; CDR2 reads YYEEEE. CDR3 region: CASSTGQGLDISYEQYF. CDR3 in DNA: TGTGCCAGCAGCACCGGACAGGGCCTCGATATCTCCTACGAGCAGTACTTC.

CDR3 sequence: CASSLVDTQYF. The CDR3 DNA reads as TGTGCCAGCAGCTTGGTCGATACGCAGTATTTT. This chain links TRBV5-5 with TRBJ2-3; D gene unclear. The CDR3 covers 11 residues. V was trimmed by 0 bases and J by 6 bases, leaving 2 bases between them. From germline, CDR1 is SGHKS and CDR2 YYEKEE (reference sequence). Full variable domain (rest looked up from reference TRBV5-5 and TRBJ2-3): DAGVTQSPTHLIKTRGQQVTLRCSPISGHKSVSWYQQVLGQGPQFIFQYYEKEERGRGNFPDRFSARQFPNYSSELNVNALLLGDSALYLCASSLVDTQYFGPGTRLTVL.

The gene calls are TRBV2 and TRBJ2-7; no definite D call. There are 14 residues in the CDR3. V was cut by 1 base and J by 1 base, with 8 bases left in between. Looked up from germline, CDR1 is SNHLY and CDR2 is FYNNEI. The CDR3 coding sequence is TGTGCCAGCAGTGAAGTTCTAGGGTCCTACGAGCAGTACTTC. It translates to CASSEVLGSYEQYF.

The chain couples TRBV6-5 to TRBJ1-1, with no clear D. The CDR3 runs to 15 residues. Germline V CDR1 and CDR2: MNHEY, SVGAGI. The germline V and J ends were trimmed by 8 bases and 0 bases, with 16 bases remaining between them. The CDR3 region has the DNA TGTGCCAGCTCTAGAAGCGCGGCTGTGAACACTGAAGCTTTCTTT. Amino acids: CASSRSAAVNTEAFF.

The CDR3 nucleotides are TGTGCCAGCACCTTACTCGACAGCTCTTTGGGGACTGAAGCTTTCTTT. Its protein product is CASTLLDSSLGTEAFF. V gene TRBV6-6 combines with J gene TRBJ1-1; tentative D call: TRBD1 (5 bases). V dropped 7 bases and J dropped 5 bases, with 23 bases sitting between them. Germline-derived CDR1 and CDR2 are MNHNY and SVGAGI (reference sequence). This CDR3 comprises 16 residues.

CDR3 in amino acids: CASSPVRGSPYEQYF. The DNA of the CDR3 is TGTGCCAGCAGCCCAGTGCGGGGGTCGCCCTACGAGCAGTACTTC. The chain has TRBV6-2 or TRBV6-3 and TRBJ2-7; TRBD2 matches 7 bases. J gave up 2 bases and V 6 bases, and 10 bases lay outside the gene matches. CDR3 size: 15 residues. Germline values: CDR1 MNHEY, CDR2 SVGEGT.

CDR3 sequence reads: CASSVGRVAGELFF. DNA of the CDR3: TGTGCCAGCAGCGTCGGGAGGGTGGCCGGGGAGCTGTTTTTT. V usage is TRBV9 and J usage is TRBJ2-2, with 8 bases matching TRBD2. V was pared by 2 bases and J by 6 bases, with 3 bases of the junction left unmatched. CDR3 length: 14 amino acids. Germline lookup yields CDR1 SGDLS and CDR2 YYNGEE.

J is TRBJ2-2 and V is TRBV6-6, with a possible D match to TRBD1 (8 bases). Trimming shortened V by 4 bases and J by 6 bases, and 15 bases separated the two germline ends. Germline values: CDR1 MNHNY, CDR2 SVGAGI (reference sequence). The CDR3 extends over 15 amino acids. The CDR3 DNA follows: TGTGCCAGCAGTTTCGACAGGGGAGGGGCCGGGGAGCTGTTTTTT. It encodes CASSFDRGGAGELFF.

The chain is built from TRBV6-5 and TRBJ1-5; tentative D call: TRBD1 (5 bases). Trimming removed 0 bases at V and 6 bases at J, with 9 bases between. The V gene's germline CDR1 is MNHEY and CDR2 SVGAGI. This CDR3 contains 14 residues. CDR3 bases: TGTGCCAGCAGTTACTCGGGGGTGTCTCAGCCCCAGCATTTT. As protein: CASSYSGVSQPQHF.

This rearrangement joins TRBV19 to TRBJ2-1; D is undetermined. CDR3 length equals 13 residues. Deletions cut 5 bases from V and 6 bases from J, with 11 bases between. Germline V gene data show CDR1 as LNHDA and CDR2 as SQIVND (reference sequence). The DNA of the CDR3 is TGTGCCAGTAGTCCGCCCCTCCGCAATGAGCAGTTCTTC. Translating gives CASSPPLRNEQFF.

The rearrangement uses TRBV19 and TRBJ1-5; a weak D match, TRBD1 (5 bases). This CDR3 comprises 16 residues. Germline V gene lookup returns CDR1 LNHDA and CDR2 SQIVND (reference sequence). V shed 8 bases and J shed 5 bases, with 22 bases lying between them. The CDR3: CASRAAGAGRYQPQHF. In nucleotides, the CDR3 is TGTGCCAGTCGGGCCGCTGGGGCAGGGAGATATCAGCCCCAGCATTTT.

The V and J genes are TRBV14 and TRBJ2-7; D unresolved. V lost 0 bases and J lost 2, with 14 bases in between. This CDR3 contains 16 residues. The germline CDR1 and CDR2 sequences are SGHDN and FVKESK. CDR3 region: CASSQDHQVPTYEQYF. CDR3 DNA: TGTGCCAGCAGCCAAGATCACCAGGTCCCTACCTACGAGCAGTACTTC.

The rearrangement uses TRBV5-1 and TRBJ2-3, with 8 bases matching TRBD2. J lost 2 bases, V lost 4 bases, and 6 bases had no gene match. Germline assignment: CDR1 SGHRS and CDR2 YFSETQ. CDR3 length: 15 amino acids. The CDR3 region has the DNA TGCGCCAGCAGCGGGGTAGCGGGACCCACAGATACGCAGTATTTT. Protein product: CASSGVAGPTDTQYF.